A selection of T cell receptor beta chains follows, all from one sample in a study of a mutant IDH1 vaccine in newly diagnosed glioma. TCRdb's table, derived via immunoSEQ multiplex PCR, lists solely in-frame clones and lacks some. The table lists tens of thousands of clones, 79% of them singletons. Their recognized antigens are unknown. Material: PBMCs, obtained from a glioma patient whose treatment included an IDH1 peptide vaccine. These receptors all stem from a man aged 35-49 years with glioma. Some clones in this sample may be carry-over from other donors' samples. CDR3s include the opening cysteine and the closing phenylalanine or tryptophan. The D gene is left open where the match is weak. Only part of the rows carry a size: once, few, many, or a class if the clone is expanded.

cdr3_length: 16; v_call: TRBV9; j_call: TRBJ2-7; clone_size: .; d_call: .; cdr3_nt: TGTGCCAGCAGCGTTCGGCCGTGGGGGTCTACTGCCGAGCAGTACTTC; cdr3_aa: CASSVRPWGSTAEQYF
cdr3_length: 16; v_call: TRBV4-1; j_call: TRBJ1-6; clone_size: few; d_call: .; cdr3_nt: TGCGCCAGCAGCCATGAAGGGACTCCCATTAACTCACCCCTCCACTTT; cdr3_aa: CASSHEGTPINSPLHF
cdr3_length: 13; v_call: TRBV7-7; j_call: TRBJ2-3; clone_size: once; d_call: .; cdr3_nt: TGTGCTAGCAGCTTACTTCGCACAGATACGCAGTATTTT; cdr3_aa: CASSLLRTDTQYF
cdr3_length: 15; v_call: TRBV2; j_call: TRBJ2-7; clone_size: .; d_call: .; cdr3_nt: TGTGCCAGCAGTGAACTGGGTAGCGGAGCCTACGAGCAGTACTTC; cdr3_aa: CASSELGSGAYEQYF
cdr3_length: 15; v_call: TRBV6-1; j_call: TRBJ1-5; clone_size: few; d_call: .; cdr3_nt: TGTGCCAGCAGTGAATTGGGTCAGGTATATCAGCCCCAGCATTTT; cdr3_aa: CASSELGQVYQPQHF
cdr3_length: 17; v_call: TRBV6-1; j_call: TRBJ2-5; clone_size: .; d_call: TRBD1; cdr3_nt: TGTGCCAGCAGTGAGGCCGTGGGACAGGCGGTGTGGGAGACCCAGTACTTC; cdr3_aa: CASSEAVGQAVWETQYF
cdr3_length: 14; v_call: TRBV11-2; j_call: TRBJ2-3; clone_size: .; d_call: .; cdr3_nt: TGTGCCAGCAGCTTAGTCGGGGTGAGGAATACGCAGTATTTT; cdr3_aa: CASSLVGVRNTQYF
cdr3_length: 14; v_call: TRBV5-6; j_call: TRBJ1-2; clone_size: once; d_call: .; cdr3_nt: TGTGCCAGCAGCTTCGTTGGGGACACCTATGGCTACACCTTC; cdr3_aa: CASSFVGDTYGYTF
cdr3_length: 14; v_call: TRBV19; j_call: TRBJ2-1; clone_size: .; d_call: TRBD2; cdr3_nt: TGTGCCAGTAGTAGCGGGGGTGACTACAATGAGCAGTTCTTC; cdr3_aa: CASSSGGDYNEQFF
cdr3_length: 16; v_call: TRBV7-7; j_call: TRBJ2-5; clone_size: once; d_call: .; cdr3_nt: TGTGCCAGCAGCCCGGGACCGTCCCTGGGGCAAGAGACCCAGTACTTC; cdr3_aa: CASSPGPSLGQETQYF
cdr3_length: 13; v_call: TRBV19; j_call: TRBJ2-3; clone_size: .; d_call: .; cdr3_nt: TGTGCCAGTCAACGGGGGTTACGGGATACGCAGTATTTT; cdr3_aa: CASQRGLRDTQYF
cdr3_length: 11; v_call: TRBV30; j_call: TRBJ1-1; clone_size: .; d_call: TRBD1; cdr3_nt: TGTGCCTGGAGTACCACAGGGGTAGCTTTCTTT; cdr3_aa: CAWSTTGVAFF
cdr3_length: 14; v_call: TRBV7-9; j_call: TRBJ2-7; clone_size: .; d_call: .; cdr3_nt: TGTGCCAGCAGCTTAGGGGGGGGGCTCTACGAGCAGTACTTC; cdr3_aa: CASSLGGGLYEQYF
cdr3_length: 16; v_call: TRBV30; j_call: TRBJ1-5; clone_size: .; d_call: TRBD1; cdr3_nt: TGTGCCTGGTCCGGACAGGGAGGAATGAGCAATCAGCCCCAGCATTTT; cdr3_aa: CAWSGQGGMSNQPQHF
cdr3_length: 13; v_call: TRBV10-3; j_call: TRBJ2-2; clone_size: .; d_call: TRBD1; cdr3_nt: TGTGCCGGGGGGACAGGGAACACCGGGGAGCTGTTTTTT; cdr3_aa: CAGGTGNTGELFF
cdr3_length: 15; v_call: TRBV4-1; j_call: TRBJ2-2; clone_size: .; d_call: TRBD1; cdr3_nt: TGCGCCAGCAGCCAAGGAAGGGGGCAAACCGGGGAGCTGTTTTTT; cdr3_aa: CASSQGRGQTGELFF
cdr3_length: 13; v_call: TRBV11-2; j_call: TRBJ2-5; clone_size: .; d_call: .; cdr3_nt: TGTGCCAGCAGCTTAGCGTTTGAGGAGACCCAGTACTTC; cdr3_aa: CASSLAFEETQYF
cdr3_length: 16; v_call: TRBV19; j_call: TRBJ2-1; clone_size: once; d_call: TRBD1; cdr3_nt: TGTGCCAGTAGTAGGCCCCCGGGACAGGGCTACAATGAGCAGTTCTTC; cdr3_aa: CASSRPPGQGYNEQFF
cdr3_length: 14; v_call: TRBV9; j_call: TRBJ1-2; clone_size: .; d_call: .; cdr3_nt: TGTGCCAGCAGCGTAGGTTCAGGGGTGGGTGGCTACACCTTC; cdr3_aa: CASSVGSGVGGYTF
cdr3_length: 13; v_call: TRBV11-1; j_call: TRBJ1-1; clone_size: few; d_call: .; cdr3_nt: TGTGCCAGCAGCTTAGGAGCGAACACTGAAGCTTTCTTT; cdr3_aa: CASSLGANTEAFF
cdr3_length: 14; v_call: TRBV10-1; j_call: TRBJ1-2; clone_size: .; d_call: TRBD1; cdr3_nt: TGCGCCAGCAGTACCGGACAGGGGGGGCCTGGCTACACCTTC; cdr3_aa: CASSTGQGGPGYTF
cdr3_length: 15; v_call: TRBV10-2; j_call: TRBJ2-5; clone_size: .; d_call: .; cdr3_nt: TGCGCCAGCAGTGATCCCAGGGCCGGCCAAGAGACCCAGTACTTC; cdr3_aa: CASSDPRAGQETQYF
cdr3_length: 16; v_call: TRBV5-1; j_call: TRBJ1-4; clone_size: .; d_call: TRBD1; cdr3_nt: TGCGCCAGCAGTGAGGGACAGTCCGCAACTAATGAAAAACTGTTTTTT; cdr3_aa: CASSEGQSATNEKLFF
cdr3_length: 14; v_call: TRBV19; j_call: TRBJ1-1; clone_size: .; d_call: .; cdr3_nt: TGTGCCTCGTTGAGCAGGGCGGCGGGAACTGAAGCTTTCTTT; cdr3_aa: CASLSRAAGTEAFF
cdr3_length: 13; v_call: TRBV5-1; j_call: TRBJ1-1; clone_size: .; d_call: .; cdr3_nt: TGCGCCAGCAGCTTGCTCGGCGGGGGGGAAGCTTTCTTT; cdr3_aa: CASSLLGGGEAFF
cdr3_length: 11; v_call: TRBV9; j_call: TRBJ2-2; clone_size: .; d_call: .; cdr3_nt: TGTGCCAGCAGCAATAGCGGGGAGCTGTTTTTT; cdr3_aa: CASSNSGELFF